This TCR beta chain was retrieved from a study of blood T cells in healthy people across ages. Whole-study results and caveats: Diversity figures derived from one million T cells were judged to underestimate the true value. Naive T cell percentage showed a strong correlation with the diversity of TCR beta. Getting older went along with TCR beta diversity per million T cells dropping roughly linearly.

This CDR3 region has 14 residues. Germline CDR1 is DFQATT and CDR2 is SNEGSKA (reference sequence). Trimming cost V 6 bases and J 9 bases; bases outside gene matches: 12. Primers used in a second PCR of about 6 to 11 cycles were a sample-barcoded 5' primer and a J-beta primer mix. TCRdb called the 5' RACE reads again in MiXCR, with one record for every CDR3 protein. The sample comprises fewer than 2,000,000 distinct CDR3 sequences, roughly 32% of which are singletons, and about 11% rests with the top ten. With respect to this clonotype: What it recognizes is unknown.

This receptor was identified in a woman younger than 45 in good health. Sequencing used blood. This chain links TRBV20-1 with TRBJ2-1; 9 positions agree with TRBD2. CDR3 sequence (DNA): TGCAGTGCCACCGGGGGTAGCGGGGGTGGTGAGCAGTTCTTC. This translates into CSATGGSGGGEQFF.